The 15 T cell receptor beta chains listed next were all sequenced from one sample in a study of radiotherapy plus CTLA-4 blockade in lung cancer. Clones were sequenced by immunoSEQ multiplex PCR, and TCRdb holds only the in-frame ones, with some missing. The table has 83,000 or so clones, around four fifths seen once. The input for sequencing was peripheral blood, taken from a patient treated with radiotherapy plus ipilimumab. The receptor set was obtained from a human donor with non-small cell lung cancer who had stable disease on radiotherapy plus ipilimumab.

This chain uses TRBV6-1 with TRBJ2-5; D not resolved. CDR1 MNHNS and CDR2 SASEGT come from the germline V gene. The CDR3 has 14 amino acids. V lost 4 bases, J lost 2 bases, and 11 bases lay in between. This chain's CDR3 is CASSVWQVQETQYF. The CDR3 DNA follows: TGTGCCAGCAGTGTCTGGCAGGTTCAAGAGACCCAGTACTTC.

The V call is TRBV7-8, the J call TRBJ2-2; the D gene is possibly TRBD1 (5 bases). This CDR3 is built from 15 residues. Germline assignment: CDR1 SGHVS and CDR2 FQNEAQ. V lost 5 bases, J lost 1 base, and 11 bases lay in between. CDR3 sequence (DNA): TGTGCCAGCAGCAAAATGACAGTGAACACCGGGGAGCTGTTTTTT. Amino acids: CASSKMTVNTGELFF.

V usage is TRBV5-1 and J usage is TRBJ1-1; tentative D call: TRBD1 (6 bases). Deletions cut 4 bases from V and 1 base from J, with 20 bases between. The germline gives CDR1 SGHRS, CDR2 YFSETQ. The CDR3 has 17 residues. In DNA, the CDR3 is TGCGCCAGCAGCGGGGGCCGGAAAACAGGACCGAACACTGAAGCTTTCTTT. This encodes CASSGGRKTGPNTEAFF.

This clone has just a few counts. The V and J genes are TRBV19 and TRBJ1-2, with a tentative D call TRBD1 (5 bases). The CDR3 extends over 15 amino acids. Germline V gene lookup returns CDR1 LNHDA and CDR2 SQIVND (reference sequence). With 3 bases removed from V and 2 bases from J, the gap between germline ends came to 13 bases. The CDR3 nucleotides are TGTGCCAGTAGTATCCGAGGAGGGGCAAACTATGGCTACACCTTC. This translates into CASSIRGGANYGYTF.

The chain recombines TRBV7-3 with TRBJ2-3, with D unresolved. Germline loops: CDR1 SGHTA, CDR2 FQGTGA. CDR3 length: 16 amino acids. The V and J ends lost 2 bases and 0 bases respectively, with 12 bases between them. The CDR3 DNA reads TGTGCCAGCAGCTTAGACCGTGTTCGGAGCACAGATACGCAGTATTTT. Its protein product is CASSLDRVRSTDTQYF.

CDR3 sequence (DNA): TGTGCCAGCAGTTTATTGGGCAGGGATTTTCTGTATGAGCAGTTCTTC. It yields the protein CASSLLGRDFLYEQFF. The chain recombines TRBV28 with TRBJ2-1; weak D call: TRBD1 (5 bases). The CDR3 extends over 16 amino acids. Germline V gene sequence: CDR1 MDHEN, CDR2 SYDVKM. The V gene lost 1 base and the J gene lost 8 bases, with 18 bases spanning the gap.

This clone came up once. This chain links TRBV9 with TRBJ1-6, with 7 bases matching TRBD1. Germline CDR1 and CDR2: SGDLS and YYNGEE. The V gene end was trimmed by 4 bases and the J gene end by 5 bases; junction bases not matched to a gene: 3. The CDR3 covers 14 residues. The CDR3 is CASSIDRDNSPLHF. The CDR3 DNA reads as TGTGCCAGCAGCATCGACAGGGATAATTCACCCCTCCACTTT.

This chain joins TRBV7-9 and TRBJ2-1; 7 nucleotides line up with TRBD1. The CDR3 is 13 amino acids. Germline loops: CDR1 SEHNR, CDR2 FQNEAQ (reference sequence). Trimming removed 5 bases from V and 8 bases from J; junction bases left unmatched: 6. CDR3 amino acids: CASSDLTGYEQFF. CDR3 DNA: TGTGCCAGCAGCGATCTGACAGGGTATGAGCAGTTCTTC.

Note on this clone: The junction departs from the called germline gene at one end, perhaps through a read error. The CDR3 sequence is CASSLAVDQPQHF. DNA of the CDR3: TGTGCTAGCAGCTTAGCCGTCGATCAGCCCCAGCATTTT. The gene calls are TRBV7-7 and TRBJ1-5; D remains unclear. Germline CDR1 reads SSHAT; CDR2 reads FNYEAQ (reference sequence). CDR3 length equals 13 residues. The full variable domain, with the rest looked up from reference TRBV7-7 and TRBJ1-5, is GAGVSQSPRYKVTKRGQDVTLRCDPISSHATLYWYQQALGQGPEFLTYFNYEAQPDKSGLPSDRFSAERPEGSISTLTIQRTEQRDSAMYRCASSLAVDQPQHFGDGTRLSIL.

This sequence joins TRBV19 and TRBJ2-1; D might be TRBD2 (6 bases). This CDR3 is 14 amino acids long. Per the germline V gene, CDR1 is LNHDA and CDR2 is SQIVND (reference sequence). Trimming stripped 6 bases from V and 3 bases from J, with 12 bases between. In DNA, the CDR3 is TGTGCCAGTAGCGGTAGCGGATTCTACAATGAGCAGTTCTTC. This encodes CASSGSGFYNEQFF.

J is TRBJ1-3 and V is TRBV30, with D perhaps TRBD1 (6 bases). The CDR3 is 13 residues long. Trimming removed 4 bases from V and 2 bases from J, with 9 bases in between. Germline assignment: CDR1 GTSNPN and CDR2 SVGIG (reference sequence). CDR3 coding DNA: TGTGCCTGGAAGAGGGGGGCTGGAAACACCATATATTTT. Residues: CAWKRGAGNTIYF.

The V call is TRBV9, the J call TRBJ2-2, with TRBD2 matching 14 bases. CDR3 length equals 17 residues. Germline V gives CDR1 SGDLS, CDR2 YYNGEE. V gave up 1 base and J gave up 7 bases; unmatched junction bases: 6. The CDR3 nucleotides are TGTGCCAGCAGCGTACTGACTAGCGGGAGGGCGTTCGGGGAGCTGTTTTTT. Protein product: CASSVLTSGRAFGELFF.

A single count supports this clone. The chain joins TRBV18 to TRBJ2-5, with 7 bases matching TRBD2. The CDR3 totals 16 residues. V dropped 1 base and J dropped 0; count of bases not matched to a gene: 5. Germline CDR1 and CDR2: KGHSH and LQKENI. For the CDR3, the DNA is TGTGCCAGCTCACCACTGACGGGAGGCAACCAAGAGACCCAGTACTTC. Translated, it gives CASSPLTGGNQETQYF.

V usage is TRBV6-1 and J usage is TRBJ2-2; 10 bases match TRBD2. The ends lost 8 bases at V and 0 bases at J; junction bases unmatched: 0. CDR3 size: 14 residues. Germline loops: CDR1 MNHNS, CDR2 SASEGT. The CDR3 here is CASLAGANTGELFF. The CDR3 bases are TGTGCCAGCCTAGCGGGAGCGAACACCGGGGAGCTGTTTTTT.

The chain has TRBV7-9 and TRBJ2-7; 12 bases are a match to TRBD2. Germline lookup yields CDR1 SEHNR and CDR2 FQNEAQ (reference sequence). The CDR3 length is 17 residues. V dropped 5 bases and J dropped 2; count of bases not matched to a gene: 10. The CDR3 bases are TGTGCCAGCAGCCGTGAGCCTACTAGCGGGAGGCCCTACGAGCAGTACTTC. Translation: CASSREPTSGRPYEQYF.